This T cell receptor (beta chain) came from a study of CD8 T cells in ankylosing spondylitis. General study results and limits: Prior literature has documented some motif variants in synovial fluid and blood from reactive arthritis. A TCR beta motif of about 8 highly homologous variants seemed to mark ankylosing spondylitis blood. Clones linked with disease were CD8+ and fairly uncommon in the peripheral blood. As reported, disease-linked clones showed significant enrichment in matched ankylosing spondylitis synovial fluid.

On this clonotype itself: As yet, its antigen is unknown.

Quantitative molecular-barcoded 5'-RACE generated the TCR beta libraries. TCRdb analysed the 5' RACE reads with MiXCR anew, one entry per CDR3 protein. The sample lists 750,000 to 850,000 distinct CDR3 sequences; approximately 12% were seen once. Material for sequencing was blood, either unsorted or a sorted T cell fraction (not recorded which). This TCR was sampled from a male donor with ankylosing spondylitis.

The CDR3: CASRSVSSNEQFF. CDR3 DNA sequence: TGTGCCAGCAGGAGCGTCTCAAGCAATGAGCAGTTCTTC. The chain joins TRBV12-3 or TRBV12-4 to TRBJ2-1, with no clear D. Trimming stripped 6 bases from V and 6 bases from J, with 12 bases between. This CDR3 is 13 amino acids long.